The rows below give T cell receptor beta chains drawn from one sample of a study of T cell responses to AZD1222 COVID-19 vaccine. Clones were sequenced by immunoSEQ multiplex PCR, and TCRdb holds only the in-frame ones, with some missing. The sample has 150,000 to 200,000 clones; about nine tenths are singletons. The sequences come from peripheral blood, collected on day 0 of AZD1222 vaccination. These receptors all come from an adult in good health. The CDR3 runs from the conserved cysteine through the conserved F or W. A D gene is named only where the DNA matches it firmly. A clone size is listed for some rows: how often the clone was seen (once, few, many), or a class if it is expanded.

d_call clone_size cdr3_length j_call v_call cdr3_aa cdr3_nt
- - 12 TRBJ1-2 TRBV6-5 CATRDGNYGYTF TGTGCCACCCGGGACGGTAACTATGGCTACACCTTC
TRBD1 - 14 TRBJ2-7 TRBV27 CASSLTGQPYEQYF TGTGCCAGCAGTTTAACGGGACAGCCCTACGAGCAGTACTTC
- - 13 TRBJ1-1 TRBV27 CASSFPGGTEAFF TGTGCCAGCAGTTTTCCCGGAGGCACTGAAGCTTTCTTT
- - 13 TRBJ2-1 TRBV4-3 CASSQDSDDEQFF TGCGCCAGCAGCCAGGACTCTGACGATGAGCAGTTCTTC
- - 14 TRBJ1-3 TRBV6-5 CASSRDGSGNTIYF TGTGCCAGCAGTCGGGACGGCTCTGGAAACACCATATATTTT
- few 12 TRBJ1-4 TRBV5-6 CASSTRAEKLFF TGTGCCAGCAGCACCAGGGCTGAAAAACTGTTTTTT
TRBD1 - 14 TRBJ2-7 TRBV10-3 CAITTSGQGGEQYF TGTGCCATCACCACCTCGGGACAGGGGGGCGAGCAGTACTTC
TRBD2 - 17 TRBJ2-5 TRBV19 CASKSKTSGGTQETQYF TGTGCCAGTAAATCCAAAACTAGCGGGGGGACCCAAGAGACCCAGTACTTC
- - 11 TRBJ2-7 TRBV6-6 CASSYRAEQYF TGTGCCAGCAGTTACAGGGCCGAGCAGTACTTC
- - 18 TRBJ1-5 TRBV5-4 CASSLEAGWGWSNQPQHF TGTGCCAGCAGCTTGGAGGCGGGTTGGGGTTGGAGCAATCAGCCCCAGCATTTT
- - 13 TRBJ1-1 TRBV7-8 CASSLAGNTEAFF TGTGCCAGCAGCTTAGCGGGGAACACTGAAGCTTTCTTT
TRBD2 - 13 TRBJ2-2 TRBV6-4 CASQSGDTGELFF TGTGCCAGTCAGAGCGGGGATACCGGGGAGCTGTTTTTT
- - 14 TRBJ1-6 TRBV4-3 CASSQVQANSPLHF TGCGCCAGCAGCCAAGTACAGGCTAATTCACCCCTCCACTTT
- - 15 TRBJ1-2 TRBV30 CAWSGLGQGIHGYTF TGTGCCTGGAGTGGGCTAGGGCAGGGGATTCATGGCTACACCTTC
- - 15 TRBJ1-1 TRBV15 CATSRFGQQDTEAFF TGTGCCACCAGCAGATTTGGACAGCAGGATACTGAAGCTTTCTTT
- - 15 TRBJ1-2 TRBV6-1 CASSVARASVYGYTF TGTGCCAGCAGTGTAGCCAGGGCCTCAGTGTATGGCTACACCTTC
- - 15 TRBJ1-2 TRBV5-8 CASSLRGSAGYGYTF TGTGCCAGCAGCTTGAGGGGCAGTGCTGGGTATGGCTACACCTTC
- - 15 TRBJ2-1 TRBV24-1 CATSDPRTADNEQFF TGTGCCACCAGTGATCCGCGGACAGCCGACAATGAGCAGTTCTTC
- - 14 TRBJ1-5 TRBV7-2 CASSLRDYNQPQHF TGTGCCAGCAGCTTACGGGATTACAATCAGCCCCAGCATTTT
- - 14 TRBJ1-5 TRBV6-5 CASSYSGGGGPQHF TGTGCCAGCAGTTACTCAGGGGGAGGTGGACCCCAGCATTTT
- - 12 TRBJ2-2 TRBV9 CASSVYAGELFF TGTGCCAGCAGCGTATACGCCGGGGAGCTGTTTTTT
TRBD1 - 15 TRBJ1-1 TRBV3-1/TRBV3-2 CASSQLQGSKGEAFF TGTGCCAGCAGCCAACTACAGGGGAGTAAGGGGGAAGCTTTCTTT
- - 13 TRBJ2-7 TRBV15 CATSRVPGYEQYF TGTGCCACCAGCAGAGTTCCGGGCTACGAGCAGTACTTC
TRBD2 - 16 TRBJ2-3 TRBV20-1 CSASFGAGGPGDTQYF TGCAGTGCTAGTTTCGGTGCGGGGGGGCCGGGGGATACGCAGTATTTT
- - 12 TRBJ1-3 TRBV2 CASSEAINTIYF TGTGCCAGCAGTGAAGCGATCAACACCATATATTTT
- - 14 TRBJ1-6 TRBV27 CASSLWGNNSPLHF TGTGCCAGCAGTTTATGGGGGAATAATTCACCCCTCCACTTT
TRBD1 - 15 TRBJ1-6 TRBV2 CASSRTGLKNSPLHF TGTGCCAGCAGTAGGACAGGGCTAAAGAATTCACCCCTCCACTTT
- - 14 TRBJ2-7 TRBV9 CASSVGDYLDEQYF TGTGCCAGCAGCGTAGGGGATTACCTCGACGAGCAGTACTTC
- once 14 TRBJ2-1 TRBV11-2 CASSSLGTGGEQFF TGTGCCAGCAGCTCCCTAGGGACGGGGGGCGAGCAGTTCTTC
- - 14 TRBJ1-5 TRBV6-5 CASIQAHSNQPQHF TGTGCCAGTATTCAGGCGCATAGCAATCAGCCCCAGCATTTT
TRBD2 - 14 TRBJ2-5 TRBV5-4 CASSSGTSSETQYF TGTGCCAGCAGCTCCGGGACTAGTTCAGAGACCCAGTACTTC
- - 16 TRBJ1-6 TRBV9 CASSVGGDLYNSPLHF TGTGCCAGCAGCGTAGGAGGGGACCTCTATAATTCACCCCTCCACTTT
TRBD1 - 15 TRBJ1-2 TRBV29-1 CSVAKMGQGNYGYTF TGCAGCGTGGCCAAGATGGGACAGGGAAACTATGGCTACACCTTC
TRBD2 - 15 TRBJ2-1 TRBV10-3 CAITQLAGGGNEQFF TGTGCCATCACGCAACTAGCGGGGGGTGGTAATGAGCAGTTCTTC
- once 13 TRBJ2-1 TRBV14 CASRATGSNEQFF TGTGCCAGCAGAGCGACAGGATCCAATGAGCAGTTCTTC
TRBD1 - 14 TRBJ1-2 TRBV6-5 CASSYHDRAYGYTF TGTGCCAGCAGTTACCACGACAGGGCCTATGGCTACACCTTC
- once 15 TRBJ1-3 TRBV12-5 CASGLPAHSGNTIYF TGTGCTAGTGGTTTGCCGGCCCACTCTGGAAACACCATATATTTT
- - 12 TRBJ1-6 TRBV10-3 CAISEGDSPLHF TGTGCCATCAGTGAGGGAGATTCACCCCTCCACTTT
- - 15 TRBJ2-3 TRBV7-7 CASSPGGLGTDTQYF TGTGCTAGCAGCCCAGGGGGGTTGGGCACAGATACGCAGTATTTT
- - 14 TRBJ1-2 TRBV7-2 CASSSIRAGYGYTF TGTGCCAGCAGCTCGATCCGCGCCGGCTATGGCTACACCTTC
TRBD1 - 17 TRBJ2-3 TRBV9 CASSVTLGQGGTDTQYF TGTGCCAGCAGCGTCACCTTAGGACAGGGAGGTACAGATACGCAGTATTTT
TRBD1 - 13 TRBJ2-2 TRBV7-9 CASSPTGAGELFF TGTGCCAGCAGCCCGACAGGGGCCGGGGAGCTGTTTTTT
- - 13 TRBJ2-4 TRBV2 CASRVEPKNIQYF TGTGCCAGCCGAGTCGAACCCAAAAACATTCAGTACTTC
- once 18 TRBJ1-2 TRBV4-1 CASSQEGFTGRLDYGYTF TGCGCCAGCAGCCAAGAAGGGTTTACAGGGCGGCTTGACTATGGCTACACCTTC
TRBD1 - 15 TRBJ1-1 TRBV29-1 CSAFDKGTGDTEAFF TGCAGCGCCTTTGATAAGGGGACAGGGGACACTGAAGCTTTCTTT
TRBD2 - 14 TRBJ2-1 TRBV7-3 CASSPAGGYNEQFF TGTGCCAGCAGCCCCGCGGGGGGTTACAATGAGCAGTTCTTC
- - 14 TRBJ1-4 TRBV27 CASSLVRWDEKLFF TGTGCCAGCAGTTTGGTTCGGTGGGATGAAAAACTGTTTTTT
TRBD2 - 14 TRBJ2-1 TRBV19 CASRASGGAGEQFF TGTGCCAGTAGGGCTAGCGGGGGGGCCGGTGAGCAGTTCTTC
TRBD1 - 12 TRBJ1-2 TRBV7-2 CASSSTGRDYTF TGTGCCAGCAGCTCGACAGGGCGTGACTACACCTTC
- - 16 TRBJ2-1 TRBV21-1 CASSGRGDRGFNEQFF TGTGCCAGCAGCGGAAGGGGGGACAGGGGGTTCAATGAGCAGTTCTTC